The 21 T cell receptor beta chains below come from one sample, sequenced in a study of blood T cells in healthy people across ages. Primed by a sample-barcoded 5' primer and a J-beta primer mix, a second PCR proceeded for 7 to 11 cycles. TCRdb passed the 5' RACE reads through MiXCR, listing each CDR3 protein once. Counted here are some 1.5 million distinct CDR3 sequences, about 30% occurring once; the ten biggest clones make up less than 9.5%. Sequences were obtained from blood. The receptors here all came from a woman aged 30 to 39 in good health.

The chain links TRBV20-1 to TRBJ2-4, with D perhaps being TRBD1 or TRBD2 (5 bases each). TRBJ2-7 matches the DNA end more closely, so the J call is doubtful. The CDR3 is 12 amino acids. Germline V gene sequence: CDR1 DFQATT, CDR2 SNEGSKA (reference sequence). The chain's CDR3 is CSAGESNYEQYF. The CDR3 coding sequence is TGCAGTGCGGGGGAGAGCAATTACGAGCAGTACTTC.

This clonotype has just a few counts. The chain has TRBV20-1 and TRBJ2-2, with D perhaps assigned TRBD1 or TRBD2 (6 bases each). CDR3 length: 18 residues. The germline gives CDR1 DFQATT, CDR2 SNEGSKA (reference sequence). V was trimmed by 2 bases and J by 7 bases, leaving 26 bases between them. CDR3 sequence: CSARSSATGGVRSGELFF. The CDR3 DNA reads TGCAGTGCTAGATCCTCTGCGACAGGCGGGGTGAGGAGCGGGGAGCTGTTTTTT.

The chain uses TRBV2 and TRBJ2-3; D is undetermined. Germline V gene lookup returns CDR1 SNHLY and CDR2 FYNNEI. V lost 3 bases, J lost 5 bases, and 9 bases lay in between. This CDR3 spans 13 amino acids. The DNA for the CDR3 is TGTGCCAGCAGTGACCAGACCCTAGATACGCAGTATTTT. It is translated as CASSDQTLDTQYF.

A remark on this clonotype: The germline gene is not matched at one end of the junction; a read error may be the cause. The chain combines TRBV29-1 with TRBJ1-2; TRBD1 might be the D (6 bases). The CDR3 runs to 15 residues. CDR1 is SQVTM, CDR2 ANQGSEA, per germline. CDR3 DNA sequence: TGCAGCGTTAAAGAGGGGCACAGGGAACACTATGGCTACACCTTC. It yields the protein CSVKEGHREHYGYTF.

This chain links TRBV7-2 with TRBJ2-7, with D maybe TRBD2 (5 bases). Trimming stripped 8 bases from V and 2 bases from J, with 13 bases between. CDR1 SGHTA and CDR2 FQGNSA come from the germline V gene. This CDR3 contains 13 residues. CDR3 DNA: TGTGCCAGCTCGCCCGGAGGAGCCTACGAGCAGTACGTC. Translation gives CASSPGGAYEQYV.

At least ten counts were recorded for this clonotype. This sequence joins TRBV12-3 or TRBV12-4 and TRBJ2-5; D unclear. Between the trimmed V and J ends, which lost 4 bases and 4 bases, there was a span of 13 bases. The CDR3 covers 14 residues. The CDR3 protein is CASSYPGTGETQYF. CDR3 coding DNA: TGTGCCAGCAGTTACCCCGGAACGGGAGAGACCCAGTACTTC.

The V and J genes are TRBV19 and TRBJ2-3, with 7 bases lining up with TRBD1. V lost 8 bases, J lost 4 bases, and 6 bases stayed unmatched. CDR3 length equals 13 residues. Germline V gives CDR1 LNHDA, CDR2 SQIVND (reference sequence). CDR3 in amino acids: CASQAGGADTQYF. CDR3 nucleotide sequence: TGTGCCAGTCAGGCAGGGGGAGCAGATACGCAGTATTTT.

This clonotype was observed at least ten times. Here the CDR3 DNA reads TGTGCCATCAGTGACCTCATCTCGTCCTACGAGCAGTACTTC. Translated, it gives CAISDLISSYEQYF. J is TRBJ2-7 and V is TRBV10-3; D gene uncertain. CDR3 length: 14 residues. Trimming pared 3 bases from V and 1 base from J, leaving 10 bases between. Looked up from germline, CDR1 is ENHRY and CDR2 is SYGVKD.

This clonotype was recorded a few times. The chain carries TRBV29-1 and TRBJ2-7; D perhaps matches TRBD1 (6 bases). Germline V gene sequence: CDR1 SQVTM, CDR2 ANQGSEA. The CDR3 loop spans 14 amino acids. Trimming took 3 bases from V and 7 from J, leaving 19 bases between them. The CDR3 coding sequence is TGCAGCGTTGATGGGACACTGGTTAACAATGAGCAGTACTTC. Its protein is CSVDGTLVNNEQYF.

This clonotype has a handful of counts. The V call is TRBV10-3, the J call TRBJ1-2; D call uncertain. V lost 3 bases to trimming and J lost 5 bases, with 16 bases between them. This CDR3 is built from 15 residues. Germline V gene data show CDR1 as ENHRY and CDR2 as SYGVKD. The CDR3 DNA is TGTGCCATCAGTGAAGTAGGAGCCAGGTCGTATGGCTACACCTTC. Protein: CAISEVGARSYGYTF.

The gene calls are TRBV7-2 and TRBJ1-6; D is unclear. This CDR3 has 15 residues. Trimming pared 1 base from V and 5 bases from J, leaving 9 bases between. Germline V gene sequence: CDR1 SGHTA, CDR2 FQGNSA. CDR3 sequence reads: CASSLGTGHNSPLHF. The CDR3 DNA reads TGTGCCAGCAGCTTAGGGACCGGACATAATTCACCCCTCCACTTT.

This chain's CDR3 is CASSVDGENTEAFF. DNA of the CDR3: TGTGCCAGCAGCGTAGACGGCGAGAACACTGAAGCTTTCTTT. The chain couples TRBV9 to TRBJ1-1; D remains unclear. This CDR3 has 14 amino acids. Germline-derived CDR1 and CDR2 are SGDLS and YYNGEE. V was pared by 0 bases and J by 1 base, with 7 bases between. The full variable domain, completed using reference TRBV9 and TRBJ1-1, is DSGVTQTPKHLITATGQRVTLRCSPRSGDLSVYWYQQSLDQGLQFLIQYYNGEERAKGNILERFSAQQFPDLHSELNLSSLELGDSALYFCASSVDGENTEAFFGQGTRLTVV.

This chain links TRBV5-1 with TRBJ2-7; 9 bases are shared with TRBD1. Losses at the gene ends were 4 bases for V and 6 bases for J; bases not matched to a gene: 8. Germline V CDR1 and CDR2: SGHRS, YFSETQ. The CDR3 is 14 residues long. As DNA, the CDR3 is TGCGCCAGCAGCCCTCAACAGGGGGCTCCCGAGCAGTACTTC. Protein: CASSPQQGAPEQYF.

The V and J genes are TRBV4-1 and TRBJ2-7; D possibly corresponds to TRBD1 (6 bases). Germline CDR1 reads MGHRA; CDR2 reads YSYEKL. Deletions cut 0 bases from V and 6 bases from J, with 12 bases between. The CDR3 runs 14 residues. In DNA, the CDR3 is TGCGCCAGCAGCCAAGATTTTCAGGGGAGCGAGCAGTACTTC. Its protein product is CASSQDFQGSEQYF.

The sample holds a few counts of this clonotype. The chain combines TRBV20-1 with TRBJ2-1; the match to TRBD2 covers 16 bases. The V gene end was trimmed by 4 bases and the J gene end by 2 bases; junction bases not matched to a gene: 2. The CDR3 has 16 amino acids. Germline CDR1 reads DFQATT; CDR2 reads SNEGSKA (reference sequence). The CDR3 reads CSATGTSGGAYNEQFF. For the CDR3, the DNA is TGCAGTGCTACCGGGACTAGCGGGGGGGCCTACAATGAGCAGTTCTTC.

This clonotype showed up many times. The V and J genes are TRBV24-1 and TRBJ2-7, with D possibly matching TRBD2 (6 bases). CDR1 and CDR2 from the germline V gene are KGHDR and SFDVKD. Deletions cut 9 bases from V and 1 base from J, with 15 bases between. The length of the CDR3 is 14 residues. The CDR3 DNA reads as TGTGCCACCGGCTTTTTCGGGGGATCCTACGAGCAGTACTTC. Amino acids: CATGFFGGSYEQYF.

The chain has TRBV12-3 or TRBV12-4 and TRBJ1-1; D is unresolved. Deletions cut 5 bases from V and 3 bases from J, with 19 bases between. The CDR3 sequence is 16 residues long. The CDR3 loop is CASSTGSRARYTEAFF. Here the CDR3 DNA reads TGTGCCAGCAGTACGGGGTCGAGGGCCAGATACACTGAAGCTTTCTTT.

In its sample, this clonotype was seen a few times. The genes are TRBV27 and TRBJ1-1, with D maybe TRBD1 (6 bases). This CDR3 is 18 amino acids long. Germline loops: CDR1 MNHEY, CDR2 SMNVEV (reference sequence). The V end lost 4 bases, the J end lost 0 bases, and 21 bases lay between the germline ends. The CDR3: CASSSNPGTLFMNTEAFF. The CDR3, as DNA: TGTGCCAGCAGTTCTAACCCCGGGACACTTTTTATGAACACTGAAGCTTTCTTT.

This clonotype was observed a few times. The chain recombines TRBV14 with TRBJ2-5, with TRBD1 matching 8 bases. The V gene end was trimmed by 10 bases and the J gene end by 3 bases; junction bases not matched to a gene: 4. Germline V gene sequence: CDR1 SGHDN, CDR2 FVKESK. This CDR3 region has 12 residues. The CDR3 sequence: CATKDREETQYF. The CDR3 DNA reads TGTGCCACGAAGGACAGGGAAGAGACCCAGTACTTC.

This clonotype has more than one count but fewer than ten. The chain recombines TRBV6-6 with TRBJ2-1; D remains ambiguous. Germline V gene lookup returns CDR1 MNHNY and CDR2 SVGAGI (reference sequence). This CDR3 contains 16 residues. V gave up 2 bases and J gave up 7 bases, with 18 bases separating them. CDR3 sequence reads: CASSYGLSGTINEQFF. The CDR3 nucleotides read TGTGCCAGCAGTTACGGTTTGTCTGGAACTATAAATGAGCAGTTCTTC.

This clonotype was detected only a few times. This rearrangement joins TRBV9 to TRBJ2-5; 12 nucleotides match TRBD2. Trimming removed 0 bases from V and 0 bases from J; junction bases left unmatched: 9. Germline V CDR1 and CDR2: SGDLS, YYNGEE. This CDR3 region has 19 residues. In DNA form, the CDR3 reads TGTGCCAGCAGCGTAGACGGCTGGACTAGCGGGGAGAACCAAGAGACCCAGTACTTC. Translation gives CASSVDGWTSGENQETQYF.